These T cell receptor beta chains were read from a single sample in a study of control samples from healthy donors and cancer patients. The assay was immunoSEQ multiplex PCR, and TCRdb's table has in-frame clones only and misses some. The sample consists of some 130,000 clones, around nine tenths of them appearing once. Sequencing input: PBMCs. These TCRs come from a man between 50 and 59 years old with head and neck cancer. The CDR3 runs from the conserved cysteine through the conserved F or W. The D gene is left open where the match is weak. Some rows mark clone size as missing; the rest say once, few, many or name a class of expanded clone.

D,size,V,J,DNA,CDR3
TRBD1,once,TRBV3-1/TRBV3-2,TRBJ2-7,TGTGCCAGCAGCCCCCTGGGGACAGCGAGCTCCTACGAGCAGTACTTC,CASSPLGTASSYEQYF
.,.,TRBV7-2,TRBJ2-6,TGTGCCAGCAGCGGTGGGGGGCCTGGGGCCAACGTCCTGACTTTC,CASSGGGPGANVLTF
.,few,TRBV6-1,TRBJ1-1,TGTGCCAGCAGTGAAGGGACAGCTAACACTGAAGCTTTCTTT,CASSEGTANTEAFF
.,once,TRBV28,TRBJ1-5,TGTGCCACCTGGCGGGATAGCAATCAGCCCCAGCATTTT,CATWRDSNQPQHF
.,.,TRBV3-1/TRBV3-2,TRBJ2-1,TGTGCCAGCAGCCGAGAATGGAATGAGCAGTTCTTC,CASSREWNEQFF
.,.,TRBV5-5,TRBJ2-1,TGTGCCAGCAGCTTGCCAGCGGTACTCTCCTACAATGAGCAGTTCTTC,CASSLPAVLSYNEQFF
.,.,TRBV28,TRBJ2-7,TGTGCCAGCAGAATCTACGGGGACTACGAGCAGTACTTC,CASRIYGDYEQYF
.,once,TRBV4-2,TRBJ2-6,TGTGCCAGCAGCCAAGAGGGATCTGGGGCCAACGTCCTGACTTTC,CASSQEGSGANVLTF
.,.,TRBV9,TRBJ2-2,TGTGCCAGCAGCTTAGAGAAGACCCGGGGCGGGGAGCTGTTTTTT,CASSLEKTRGGELFF
.,.,TRBV19,TRBJ1-2,TGTGCCAGTAGTAACCCGGCAACCCGACGACGTGGGGTCAATGGCTACACCTTC,CASSNPATRRRGVNGYTF
.,.,TRBV21-1,TRBJ1-1,TGTGCCAGCAGCGCTCGGCCCAGGACGAACACTGAAGCTTTCTTT,CASSARPRTNTEAFF
TRBD2,.,TRBV5-8,TRBJ2-1,TGTGCCAGCATACGGGGGGGCGATGAGCAGTTCTTC,CASIRGGDEQFF
.,once,TRBV27,TRBJ1-2,TGTGCCAGCAGTTCTCCAGCTGGGCTCTACACCTTC,CASSSPAGLYTF
.,.,TRBV4-2,TRBJ2-3,TGTGCCAGCAGCCTTCGGGGGGCCAGCACAGATACGCAGTATTTT,CASSLRGASTDTQYF
.,.,TRBV28,TRBJ1-1,TGTGCCAGCAGTTTGGGTCTCGGTCAATGGACTGAAGCTTTCTTT,CASSLGLGQWTEAFF
.,.,TRBV5-1,TRBJ2-5,TGCGCCAGCAGCACAGACGTCCGAGAGACCCAGTACTTC,CASSTDVRETQYF
.,.,TRBV7-8,TRBJ1-4,TGTGCCAGCAGCCTAGAGGGGGAGTGGGGAACTAATGAAAAACTGTTTTTT,CASSLEGEWGTNEKLFF